Shown below are 6 T cell receptor beta chains from a single sample sequenced in a study of blood T cells in healthy people across ages (dated by TCRdb to between 2015 and 2016). Library preparation used 5' RACE. Sequencing used an Illumina HiSeq 2500. A second roughly 7 to 12 cycle PCR used a sample-barcoded 5' primer and a J-beta primer mix. TCRdb's own reprocessing of the public reads used fastp at Q25 and MiXCR and kept productive beta chains. Each CDR3 protein gets just one entry, which takes the most common genes and DNA from the rows behind it. Counted in this sample were about 750,000 distinct CDR3 sequences; 50% to 65% of them appeared once. Together, the top ten hold roughly two fifths of the sample. The sample consisted of blood. Receptor source: a man older than 75 in good health.

J is TRBJ1-6 and V is TRBV5-6, with no clear D. CDR1 and CDR2 (germline): SGHDT, YYEEEE. The length of the CDR3 is 14 residues. Trimming left V 1 base short and J 7 bases short, with 9 bases between. CDR3 in DNA: TGTGCCAGCAGCTTGCGAGCCTTCAATTCACCCCTCCACTTT. Its translation is CASSLRAFNSPLHF.

This clonotype has only a few counts. The CDR3 DNA follows: TGTGCCAGCAGTACCGGGACAGCTGAAGCTTTCTTT. Amino acid sequence: CASSTGTAEAFF. V usage is TRBV6-5 and J usage is TRBJ1-1; the match to TRBD1 covers 7 bases. Germline CDR1 MNHEY, CDR2 SVGAGI. The CDR3 loop spans 12 amino acids. Trimming at V came to 5 bases and at J to 6 bases, leaving 3 bases not matched to a gene.

V usage is TRBV7-2 and J usage is TRBJ2-5; 13 positions agree with TRBD2. The DNA end lines up better with TRBJ2-7; the J call may be wrong. This CDR3 region has 15 residues. CDR1 and CDR2 (germline): SGHTA, FQGNSA. The CDR3 region is CASSLAGLAGHEQYF. CDR3 nucleotide sequence: TGTGCCAGCAGCTTAGCGGGACTAGCGGGACACGAGCAGTACTTC.

In its sample, this clonotype was seen a few times. This chain uses TRBV13 with TRBJ1-1; possibly TRBD1 for D (5 bases). The CDR3 runs 14 residues. The ends were cut back, 4 bases at V and 4 bases at J, with 13 bases in the middle. Germline assignment: CDR1 PRHDT and CDR2 FYEKMQ (reference sequence). This CDR3 is CASSSGLGGTEAFF. In DNA form, the CDR3 reads TGTGCCAGCAGCTCGGGCCTGGGGGGCACTGAAGCTTTCTTT.

The chain is built from TRBV12-3 or TRBV12-4 and TRBJ2-1; 14 bases line up with TRBD2. The CDR3 is 17 amino acids. The V segment lost 6 bases and the J segment 8 bases; nucleotides outside the gene matches: 12. CDR3 in amino acids: CASSRGTSGSSHDEQFF. Here the CDR3 DNA reads TGTGCCAGCAGCCGGGGGACTAGCGGGAGCAGTCACGATGAGCAGTTCTTC.

This clonotype was recorded a few times. This chain uses TRBV10-3 with TRBJ1-2; 10 bases agree with TRBD1. The ends lost 8 bases at V and 7 bases at J; junction bases unmatched: 10. Germline lookup yields CDR1 ENHRY and CDR2 SYGVKD. The CDR3 has 14 amino acids. The CDR3 DNA sequence: TGTGCCATCGGCTGGACAGGGGGTTTAGGTGGCTACACCTTC. Translated: CAIGWTGGLGGYTF.